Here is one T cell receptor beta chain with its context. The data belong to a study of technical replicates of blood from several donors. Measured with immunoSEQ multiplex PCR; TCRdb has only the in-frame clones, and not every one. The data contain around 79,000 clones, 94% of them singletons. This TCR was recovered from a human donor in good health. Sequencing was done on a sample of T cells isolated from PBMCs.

The CDR3 is CATLERGGNYEQYF. CDR3 sequence (DNA): TGTGCCACCCTTGAGCGGGGGGGCAACTACGAGCAGTACTTC. V usage is TRBV13 and J usage is TRBJ2-7; 10 bases fit TRBD2. There are 14 residues in the CDR3. The germline CDR1 and CDR2 sequences are PRHDT and FYEKMQ (reference sequence). J was trimmed by 3 bases and V by 10 bases; bases with no gene match: 9.